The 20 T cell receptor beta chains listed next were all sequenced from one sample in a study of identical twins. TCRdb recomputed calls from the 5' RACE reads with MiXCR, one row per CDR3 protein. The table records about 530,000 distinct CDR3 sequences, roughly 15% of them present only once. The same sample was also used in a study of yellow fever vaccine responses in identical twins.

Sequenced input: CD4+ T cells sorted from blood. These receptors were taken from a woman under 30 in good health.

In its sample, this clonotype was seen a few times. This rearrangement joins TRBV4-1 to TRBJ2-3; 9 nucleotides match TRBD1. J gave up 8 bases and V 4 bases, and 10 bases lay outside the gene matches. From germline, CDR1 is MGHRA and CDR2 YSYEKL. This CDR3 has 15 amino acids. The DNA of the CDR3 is TGCGCCAGCAGCCTAACGGGACAGGGAACGGCTACGCAGTATTTT. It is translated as CASSLTGQGTATQYF.

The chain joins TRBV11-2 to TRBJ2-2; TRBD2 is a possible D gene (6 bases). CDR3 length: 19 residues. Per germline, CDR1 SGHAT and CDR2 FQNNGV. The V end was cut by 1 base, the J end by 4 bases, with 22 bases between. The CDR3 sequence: CASSLVLRGGARSTGELFF. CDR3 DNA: TGTGCCAGCAGCTTAGTTCTGCGTGGAGGGGCTCGGTCCACCGGGGAGCTGTTTTTT.

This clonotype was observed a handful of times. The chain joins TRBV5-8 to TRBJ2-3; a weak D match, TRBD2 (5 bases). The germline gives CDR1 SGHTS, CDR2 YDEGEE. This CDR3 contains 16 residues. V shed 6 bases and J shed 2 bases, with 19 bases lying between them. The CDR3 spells CASNTFGLLNTDTQYF. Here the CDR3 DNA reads TGTGCCAGCAACACATTCGGACTTTTAAACACAGATACGCAGTATTTT.

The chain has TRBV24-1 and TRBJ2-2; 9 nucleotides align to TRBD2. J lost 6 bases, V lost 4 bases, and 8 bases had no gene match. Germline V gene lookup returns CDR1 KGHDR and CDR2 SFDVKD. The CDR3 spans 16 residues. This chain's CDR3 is CATSDEAGGWAGELFF. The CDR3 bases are TGTGCCACCAGTGACGAAGCGGGAGGCTGGGCCGGGGAGCTGTTTTTT.

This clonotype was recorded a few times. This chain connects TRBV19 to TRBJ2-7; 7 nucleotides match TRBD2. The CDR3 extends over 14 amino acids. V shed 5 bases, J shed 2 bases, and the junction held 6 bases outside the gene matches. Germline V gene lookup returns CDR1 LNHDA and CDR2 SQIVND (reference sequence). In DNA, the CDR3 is TGTGCCAGTAGTTCCCCGGGGGGTACCTACGAGCAGTACTTC. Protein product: CASSSPGGTYEQYF.

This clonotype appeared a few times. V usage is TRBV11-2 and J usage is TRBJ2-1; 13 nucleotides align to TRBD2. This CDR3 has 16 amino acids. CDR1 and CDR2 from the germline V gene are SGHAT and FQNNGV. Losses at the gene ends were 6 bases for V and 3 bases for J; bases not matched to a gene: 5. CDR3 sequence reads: CASRSGLAGVYNEQFF. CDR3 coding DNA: TGTGCCAGCAGATCCGGACTAGCGGGGGTCTACAATGAGCAGTTCTTC. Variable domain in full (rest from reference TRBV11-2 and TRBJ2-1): EAGVAQSPRYKIIEKRQSVAFWCNPISGHATLYWYQQILGQGPKLLIQFQNNGVVDDSQLPKDRFSAERLKGVDSTLKIQPAKLEDSAVYLCASRSGLAGVYNEQFFGPGTRLTVL.

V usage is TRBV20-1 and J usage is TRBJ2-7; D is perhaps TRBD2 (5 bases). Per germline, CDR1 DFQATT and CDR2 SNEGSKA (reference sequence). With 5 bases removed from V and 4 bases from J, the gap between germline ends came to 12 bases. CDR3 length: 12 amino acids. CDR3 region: CSARAVGYEQYV. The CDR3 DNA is TGCAGTGCTCGAGCGGTGGGATACGAGCAGTACGTC.

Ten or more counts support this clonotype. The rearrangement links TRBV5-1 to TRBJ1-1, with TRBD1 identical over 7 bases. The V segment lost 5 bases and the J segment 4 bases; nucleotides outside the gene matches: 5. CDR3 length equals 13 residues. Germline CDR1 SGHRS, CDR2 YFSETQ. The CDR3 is CASRPGGGTEAFF. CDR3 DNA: TGCGCCAGCAGGCCAGGGGGTGGCACTGAAGCTTTCTTT.

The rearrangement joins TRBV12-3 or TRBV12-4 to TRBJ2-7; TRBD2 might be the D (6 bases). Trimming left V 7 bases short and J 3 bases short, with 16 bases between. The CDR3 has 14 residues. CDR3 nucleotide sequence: TGTGCCAGCACCCCTCGACTAGAACTCTACGAGCAGTACTTC. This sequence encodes CASTPRLELYEQYF.

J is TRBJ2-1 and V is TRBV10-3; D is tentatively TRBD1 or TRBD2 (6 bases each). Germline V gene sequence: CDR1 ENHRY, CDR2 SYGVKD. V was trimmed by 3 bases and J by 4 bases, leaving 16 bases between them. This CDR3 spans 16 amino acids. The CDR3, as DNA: TGTGCCATCAGTGACCAGGGGACTGTTACTTACAATGAGCAGTTCTTC. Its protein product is CAISDQGTVTYNEQFF.

The CDR3 nucleotides read TGCGCCAGCAGCTTGCAGGACGAAGACACTGAAGCTTTCTTT. This translates into CASSLQDEDTEAFF. J is TRBJ1-1 and V is TRBV5-1; D gene unclear. The germline V and J ends were trimmed by 1 base and 3 bases, with 10 bases remaining between them. The CDR3 has 14 amino acids. Germline CDR1 and CDR2: SGHRS and YFSETQ.

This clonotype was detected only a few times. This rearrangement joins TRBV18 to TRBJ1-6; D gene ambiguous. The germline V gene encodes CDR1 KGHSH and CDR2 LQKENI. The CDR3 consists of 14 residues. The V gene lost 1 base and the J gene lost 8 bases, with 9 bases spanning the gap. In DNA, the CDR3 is TGTGCCAGCTCACCACAGGGTAGTGATTCACCCCTCCACTTT. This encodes CASSPQGSDSPLHF.

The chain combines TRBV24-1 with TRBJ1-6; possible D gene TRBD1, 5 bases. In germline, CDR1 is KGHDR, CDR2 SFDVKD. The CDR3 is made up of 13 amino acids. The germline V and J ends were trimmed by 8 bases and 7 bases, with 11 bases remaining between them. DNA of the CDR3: TGTGCCACCACCCGGGACGGGAATTCACCCCTCCACTTT. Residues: CATTRDGNSPLHF.

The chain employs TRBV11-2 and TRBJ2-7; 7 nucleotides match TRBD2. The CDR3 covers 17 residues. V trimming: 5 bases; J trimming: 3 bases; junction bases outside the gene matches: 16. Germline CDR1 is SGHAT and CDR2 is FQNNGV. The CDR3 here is CASSGLVGVGGRYEQYF. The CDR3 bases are TGTGCCAGCAGCGGACTGGTTGGGGTGGGAGGGCGCTACGAGCAGTACTTC.

CDR3 DNA sequence: TGCAGTGCTAGTTCCCCGAGGGTGCGAAATGAGCAGTTCTTC. Translation: CSASSPRVRNEQFF. The chain carries TRBV20-1 and TRBJ2-1, with a tentative D call TRBD2 (5 bases). The CDR3 has 14 amino acids. V shed 3 bases and J shed 7 bases, with 16 bases lying between them. Per germline, CDR1 DFQATT and CDR2 SNEGSKA (reference sequence).

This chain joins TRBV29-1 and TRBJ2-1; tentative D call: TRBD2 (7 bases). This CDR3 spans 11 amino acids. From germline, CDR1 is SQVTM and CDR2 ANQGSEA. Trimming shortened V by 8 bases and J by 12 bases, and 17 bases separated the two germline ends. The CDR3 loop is CSLQGRERQFF. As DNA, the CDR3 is TGCAGCCTCCAGGGGCGGGAGCGGCAGTTCTTC.

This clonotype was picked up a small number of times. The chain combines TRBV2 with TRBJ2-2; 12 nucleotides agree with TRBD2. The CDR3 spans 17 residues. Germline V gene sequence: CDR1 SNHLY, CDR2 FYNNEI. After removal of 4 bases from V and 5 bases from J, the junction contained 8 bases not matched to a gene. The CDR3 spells CASSGQLAGGWTGELFF. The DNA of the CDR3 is TGTGCCAGCAGTGGTCAACTAGCGGGGGGTTGGACCGGGGAGCTGTTTTTT.

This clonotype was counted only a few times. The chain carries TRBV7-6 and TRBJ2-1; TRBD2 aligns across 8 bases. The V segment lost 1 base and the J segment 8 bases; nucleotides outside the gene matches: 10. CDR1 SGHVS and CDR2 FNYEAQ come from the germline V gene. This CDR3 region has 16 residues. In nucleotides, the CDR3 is TGTGCCAGCAGCTTAGGAGGCCTCGCGGGAGGCGATGAGCAGTTCTTC. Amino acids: CASSLGGLAGGDEQFF.

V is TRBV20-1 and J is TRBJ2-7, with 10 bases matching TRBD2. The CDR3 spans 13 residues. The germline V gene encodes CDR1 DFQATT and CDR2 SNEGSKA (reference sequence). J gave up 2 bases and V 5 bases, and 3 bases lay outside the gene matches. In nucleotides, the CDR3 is TGCAGTGCTTCTAGCGGGAGTACCTACGAGCAGTACTTC. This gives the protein CSASSGSTYEQYF.

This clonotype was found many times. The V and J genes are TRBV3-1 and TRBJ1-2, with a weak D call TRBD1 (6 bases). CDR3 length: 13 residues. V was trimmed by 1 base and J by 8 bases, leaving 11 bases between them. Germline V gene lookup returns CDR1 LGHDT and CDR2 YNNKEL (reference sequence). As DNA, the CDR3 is TGTGCCAGCAGCCAAGCCACAGGGCTCGGCTACACCTTC. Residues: CASSQATGLGYTF.